These T cell receptor beta chains were read from a single sample in a study of blood T cell repertoires in COVID-19. Repertoires were generated with immunoSEQ multiplex PCR, while TCRdb's copy carries only in-frame clones and drops some. The sample yields about 300,000 clones, about 86% seen once. The sample consisted of peripheral blood. The origin of the receptors is a woman aged 45-65 years with acute or convalescent COVID-19. CDR3s include the opening cysteine and the closing phenylalanine or tryptophan. The order of the fields is clone size, J gene, D gene, V gene, CDR3 protein, CDR3 DNA. A D gene is named only where the DNA matches it firmly. Size tells how often a clone was seen (once, few, many) or the class of an expanded clone, and some rows leave it out.

clone size: few
J gene: TRBJ1-5
D gene: -
V gene: TRBV6-5
CDR3 protein: CASSYLNQPQHF
CDR3 DNA: TGTGCCAGCAGTTACTTAAATCAGCCCCAGCATTTT

clone size: -
J gene: TRBJ2-7
D gene: -
V gene: TRBV24-1
CDR3 protein: CATSGAGNYEQYF
CDR3 DNA: TGTGCCACCAGTGGGGCAGGGAACTACGAGCAGTACTTC

clone size: -
J gene: TRBJ2-7
D gene: -
V gene: TRBV11-2
CDR3 protein: CASSSTTGTEQYF
CDR3 DNA: TGTGCCAGCAGCTCGACCACAGGGACCGAGCAGTACTTC

clone size: once
J gene: TRBJ1-1
D gene: TRBD1
V gene: TRBV30
CDR3 protein: CASRGLTTEAFF
CDR3 DNA: TGTGCCTCCAGGGGGCTCACGACTGAAGCTTTCTTT

clone size: -
J gene: TRBJ1-4
D gene: TRBD1
V gene: TRBV7-2
CDR3 protein: CASSQTGQGEKLFF
CDR3 DNA: TGTGCCAGCAGCCAGACGGGACAGGGTGAAAAACTGTTTTTT

clone size: -
J gene: TRBJ2-2
D gene: -
V gene: TRBV4-1
CDR3 protein: CASSQVLSVTGELFF
CDR3 DNA: TGCGCCAGCAGCCAAGTCCTCTCTGTCACCGGGGAGCTGTTTTTT

clone size: few
J gene: TRBJ1-2
D gene: -
V gene: TRBV29-1
CDR3 protein: CSVVPPGGGSGGYTF
CDR3 DNA: TGCAGCGTTGTCCCGCCAGGAGGTGGTTCGGGGGGCTACACCTTC

clone size: -
J gene: TRBJ1-2
D gene: TRBD1
V gene: TRBV20-1
CDR3 protein: CSASIYQGAAYGYTF
CDR3 DNA: TGCAGTGCTAGTATTTATCAGGGGGCGGCCTATGGCTACACCTTC

clone size: few
J gene: TRBJ1-1
D gene: -
V gene: TRBV18
CDR3 protein: CASSPQGVNTEAFF
CDR3 DNA: TGTGCCAGCTCACCGCAGGGCGTGAACACTGAAGCTTTCTTT

clone size: once
J gene: TRBJ2-7
D gene: -
V gene: TRBV4-3
CDR3 protein: CASSPDHNYYEQYF
CDR3 DNA: TGCGCCAGCAGCCCAGACCACAACTACTACGAGCAGTACTTC

clone size: -
J gene: TRBJ2-3
D gene: -
V gene: TRBV9
CDR3 protein: CASSVNEGGQYF
CDR3 DNA: TGTGCCAGCAGCGTTAATGAAGGGGGGCAGTATTTT

clone size: -
J gene: TRBJ1-1
D gene: -
V gene: TRBV7-3
CDR3 protein: CASSSSPGVAEAFF
CDR3 DNA: TGTGCCAGCAGCTCCTCCCCAGGGGTCGCTGAAGCTTTCTTT

clone size: -
J gene: TRBJ1-1
D gene: -
V gene: TRBV18
CDR3 protein: CASSFGSGTEAFF
CDR3 DNA: TGTGCCAGCTCCTTTGGGTCAGGCACTGAAGCTTTCTTT

clone size: few
J gene: TRBJ2-7
D gene: -
V gene: TRBV28
CDR3 protein: CASSFESQGQYF
CDR3 DNA: TGTGCCAGCAGTTTCGAAAGCCAGGGGCAGTACTTC

clone size: -
J gene: TRBJ2-3
D gene: TRBD2
V gene: TRBV5-1
CDR3 protein: CASSGLAGGNTDTQYF
CDR3 DNA: TGCGCCAGCAGCGGCTTAGCGGGAGGAAACACAGATACGCAGTATTTT

clone size: -
J gene: TRBJ1-2
D gene: -
V gene: TRBV2
CDR3 protein: CASSPAGYGYTF
CDR3 DNA: TGTGCCAGCTCACCGGCGGGGTATGGCTACACCTTC

clone size: -
J gene: TRBJ1-1
D gene: -
V gene: TRBV3-1/TRBV3-2
CDR3 protein: CASSQSAGHTEAFF
CDR3 DNA: TGTGCCAGCAGCCAAAGCGCGGGGCACACTGAAGCTTTCTTT

clone size: -
J gene: TRBJ1-1
D gene: -
V gene: TRBV12-3/TRBV12-4
CDR3 protein: CASSTRATEAFF
CDR3 DNA: TGTGCCAGCAGTACCCGAGCCACTGAAGCTTTCTTT

clone size: -
J gene: TRBJ2-2
D gene: TRBD2
V gene: TRBV9
CDR3 protein: CASSAGGVVTTGELFF
CDR3 DNA: TGTGCCAGCAGCGCGGGAGGGGTGGTTACGACCGGGGAGCTGTTTTTT

clone size: -
J gene: TRBJ1-1
D gene: TRBD1
V gene: TRBV18
CDR3 protein: CASSPGQGGPEAFF
CDR3 DNA: TGTGCCAGCTCCCCTGGACAGGGGGGACCTGAAGCTTTCTTT

clone size: few
J gene: TRBJ1-5
D gene: TRBD1
V gene: TRBV2
CDR3 protein: CASKGVAGGQPQHF
CDR3 DNA: TGTGCCAGCAAAGGGGTGGCAGGGGGCCAGCCCCAGCATTTT

clone size: -
J gene: TRBJ1-3
D gene: -
V gene: TRBV2
CDR3 protein: CASSRERNTIYF
CDR3 DNA: TGTGCCAGCTCGAGGGAGAGAAACACCATATATTTT

clone size: -
J gene: TRBJ2-6
D gene: TRBD1
V gene: TRBV10-3
CDR3 protein: CANRDRTGDEYSGANVLTF
CDR3 DNA: TGTGCCAACAGAGACCGGACAGGGGATGAATACTCTGGGGCCAACGTCCTGACTTTC

clone size: -
J gene: TRBJ1-2
D gene: -
V gene: TRBV7-9
CDR3 protein: CASSLDPNYWGYTF
CDR3 DNA: TGTGCCAGCAGCTTAGATCCTAACTATTGGGGCTACACCTTC

clone size: -
J gene: TRBJ1-5
D gene: -
V gene: TRBV30
CDR3 protein: CAWSVQGNQPQHF
CDR3 DNA: TGTGCCTGGAGTGTCCAGGGGAATCAGCCCCAGCATTTT

clone size: -
J gene: TRBJ2-5
D gene: TRBD2
V gene: TRBV3-1/TRBV3-2
CDR3 protein: CASGLAGGPQTQYF
CDR3 DNA: TGTGCCAGCGGACTAGCGGGGGGGCCGCAGACCCAGTACTTC

clone size: few
J gene: TRBJ1-1
D gene: TRBD1
V gene: TRBV7-2
CDR3 protein: CASSDRQGPTEAFF
CDR3 DNA: TGTGCCAGCAGCGACCGACAGGGACCCACTGAAGCTTTCTTT

clone size: few
J gene: TRBJ1-2
D gene: -
V gene: TRBV12-3/TRBV12-4
CDR3 protein: CASSFAGLGYTF
CDR3 DNA: TGTGCCAGCAGTTTTGCGGGGCTCGGCTACACCTTC

clone size: -
J gene: TRBJ2-7
D gene: -
V gene: TRBV7-7
CDR3 protein: CASSLGDLTGPRQYF
CDR3 DNA: TGTGCCAGCAGCTTAGGGGACCTGACAGGTCCCAGGCAGTACTTC

clone size: -
J gene: TRBJ2-1
D gene: TRBD2
V gene: TRBV19
CDR3 protein: CASKASASGWDEQFF
CDR3 DNA: TGTGCCAGTAAGGCATCCGCTAGCGGTTGGGATGAGCAGTTCTTC

clone size: once
J gene: TRBJ2-7
D gene: TRBD2
V gene: TRBV10-3
CDR3 protein: CAISGGTISYEQYF
CDR3 DNA: TGTGCCATCAGTGGGGGGACTATATCCTACGAGCAGTACTTC

clone size: -
J gene: TRBJ2-1
D gene: -
V gene: TRBV18
CDR3 protein: CASSLQGSSYNEQFF
CDR3 DNA: TGTGCCAGCTCACTCCAGGGGAGCTCCTACAATGAGCAGTTCTTC

clone size: -
J gene: TRBJ2-7
D gene: TRBD2
V gene: TRBV7-2
CDR3 protein: CASSAKEGLAPFSYEQYF
CDR3 DNA: TGTGCCAGCAGCGCCAAGGAAGGACTAGCCCCTTTCTCCTACGAGCAGTACTTC